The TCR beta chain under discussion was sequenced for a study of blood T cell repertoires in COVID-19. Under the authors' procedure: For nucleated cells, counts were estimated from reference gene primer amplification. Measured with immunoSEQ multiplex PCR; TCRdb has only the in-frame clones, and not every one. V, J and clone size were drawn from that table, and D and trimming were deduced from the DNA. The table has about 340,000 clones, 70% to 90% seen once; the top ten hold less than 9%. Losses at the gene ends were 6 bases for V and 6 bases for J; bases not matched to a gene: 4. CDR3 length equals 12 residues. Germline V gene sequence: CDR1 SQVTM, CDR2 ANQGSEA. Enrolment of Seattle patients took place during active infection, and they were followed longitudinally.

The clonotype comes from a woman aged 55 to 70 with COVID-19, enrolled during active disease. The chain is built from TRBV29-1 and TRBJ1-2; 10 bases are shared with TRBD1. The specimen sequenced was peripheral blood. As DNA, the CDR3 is TGCAGCGTCGAGGACAGGGGGGATGGCTACACCTTC. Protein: CSVEDRGDGYTF.